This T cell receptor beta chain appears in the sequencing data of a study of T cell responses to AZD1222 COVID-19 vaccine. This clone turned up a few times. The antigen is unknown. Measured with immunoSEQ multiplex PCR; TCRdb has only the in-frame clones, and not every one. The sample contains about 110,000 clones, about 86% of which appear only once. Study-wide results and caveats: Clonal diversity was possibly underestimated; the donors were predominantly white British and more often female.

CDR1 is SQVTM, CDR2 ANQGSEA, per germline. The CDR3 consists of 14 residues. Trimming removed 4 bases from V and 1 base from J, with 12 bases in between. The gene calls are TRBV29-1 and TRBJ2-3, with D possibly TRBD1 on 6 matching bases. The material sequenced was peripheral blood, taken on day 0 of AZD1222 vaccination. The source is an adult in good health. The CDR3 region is CSVVRTAGTDTQYF. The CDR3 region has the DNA TGCAGCGTTGTTAGGACAGCGGGCACAGATACGCAGTATTTT.